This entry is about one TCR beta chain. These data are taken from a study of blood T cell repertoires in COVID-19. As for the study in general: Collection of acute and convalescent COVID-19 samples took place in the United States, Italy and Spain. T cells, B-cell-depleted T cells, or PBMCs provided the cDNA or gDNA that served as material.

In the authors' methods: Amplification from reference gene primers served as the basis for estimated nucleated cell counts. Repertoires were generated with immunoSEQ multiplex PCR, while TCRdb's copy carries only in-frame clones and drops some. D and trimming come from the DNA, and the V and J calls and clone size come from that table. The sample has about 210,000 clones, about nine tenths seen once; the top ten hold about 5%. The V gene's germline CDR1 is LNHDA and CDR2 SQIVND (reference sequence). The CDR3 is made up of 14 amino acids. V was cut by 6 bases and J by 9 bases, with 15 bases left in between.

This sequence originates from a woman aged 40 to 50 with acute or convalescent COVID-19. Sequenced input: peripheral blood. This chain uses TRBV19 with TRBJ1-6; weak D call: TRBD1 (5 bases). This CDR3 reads CASRRGAGGSPLHF. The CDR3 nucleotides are TGTGCCAGTAGGCGAGGGGCGGGGGGTTCACCCCTCCACTTT.